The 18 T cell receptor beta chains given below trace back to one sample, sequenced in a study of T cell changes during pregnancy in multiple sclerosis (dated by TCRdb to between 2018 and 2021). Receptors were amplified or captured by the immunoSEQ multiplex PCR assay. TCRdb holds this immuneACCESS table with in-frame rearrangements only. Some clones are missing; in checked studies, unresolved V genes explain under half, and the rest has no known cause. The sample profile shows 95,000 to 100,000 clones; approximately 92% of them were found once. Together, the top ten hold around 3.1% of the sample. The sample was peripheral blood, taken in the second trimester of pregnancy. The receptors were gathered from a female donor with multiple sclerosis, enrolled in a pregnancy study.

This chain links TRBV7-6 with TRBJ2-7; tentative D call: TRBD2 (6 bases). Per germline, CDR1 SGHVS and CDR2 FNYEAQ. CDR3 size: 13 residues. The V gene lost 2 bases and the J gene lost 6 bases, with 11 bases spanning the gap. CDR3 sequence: CASSLRLEAEQYF. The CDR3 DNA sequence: TGTGCCAGCAGCTTACGACTAGAGGCCGAGCAGTACTTC.

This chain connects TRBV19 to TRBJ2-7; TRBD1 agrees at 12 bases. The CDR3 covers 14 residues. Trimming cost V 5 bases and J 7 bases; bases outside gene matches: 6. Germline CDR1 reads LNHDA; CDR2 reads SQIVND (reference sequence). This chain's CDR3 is CASSPGTGGFEQYF. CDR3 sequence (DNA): TGTGCCAGTAGTCCCGGGACAGGGGGCTTTGAGCAGTACTTC.

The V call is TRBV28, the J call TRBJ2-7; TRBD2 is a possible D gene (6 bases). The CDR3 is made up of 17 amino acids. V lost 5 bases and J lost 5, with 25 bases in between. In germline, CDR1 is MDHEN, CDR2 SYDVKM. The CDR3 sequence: CASSLNRLARESHEQYF. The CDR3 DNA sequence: TGTGCCAGCAGTCTAAACCGTCTAGCGAGGGAGTCCCACGAGCAGTACTTC. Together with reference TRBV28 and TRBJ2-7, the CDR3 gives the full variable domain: DVKVTQSSRYLVKRTGEKVFLECVQDMDHENMFWYRQDPGLGLRLIYFSYDVKMKEKGDIPEGYSVSREKKERFSLILESASTNQTSMYLCASSLNRLARESHEQYFGPGTRLTVT.

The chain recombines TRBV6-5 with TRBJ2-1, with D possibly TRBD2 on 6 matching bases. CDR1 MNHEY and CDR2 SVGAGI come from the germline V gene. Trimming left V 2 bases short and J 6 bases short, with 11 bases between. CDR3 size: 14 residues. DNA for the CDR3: TGTGCCAGCAGTTACACAGGTAGCGGCAATGAGCAGTTCTTC. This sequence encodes CASSYTGSGNEQFF.

CDR3 coding DNA: TGTGCCAGCAGTCTGGGGGACAGACAAGAGACCCAGTACTTC. Translation gives CASSLGDRQETQYF. The chain links TRBV6-1 to TRBJ2-5; 7 bases map to TRBD1. Looked up from germline, CDR1 is MNHNS and CDR2 is SASEGT. V shed 5 bases and J 2 bases; nucleotides not matched to a gene: 5. The CDR3 is made up of 14 amino acids.

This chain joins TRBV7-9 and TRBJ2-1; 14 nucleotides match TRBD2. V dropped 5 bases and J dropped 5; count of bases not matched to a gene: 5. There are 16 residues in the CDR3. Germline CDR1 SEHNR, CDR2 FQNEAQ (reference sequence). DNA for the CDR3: TGTGCCAGCAGCCCTAGGGGACTAGCGGGAGACAATGAGCAGTTCTTC. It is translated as CASSPRGLAGDNEQFF.

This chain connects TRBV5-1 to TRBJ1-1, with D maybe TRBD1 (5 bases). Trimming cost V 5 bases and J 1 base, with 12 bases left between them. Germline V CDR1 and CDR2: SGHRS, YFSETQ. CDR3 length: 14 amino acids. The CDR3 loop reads CASSHPGGNTEAFF. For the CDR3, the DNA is TGCGCCAGCAGTCATCCCGGGGGGAACACTGAAGCTTTCTTT.

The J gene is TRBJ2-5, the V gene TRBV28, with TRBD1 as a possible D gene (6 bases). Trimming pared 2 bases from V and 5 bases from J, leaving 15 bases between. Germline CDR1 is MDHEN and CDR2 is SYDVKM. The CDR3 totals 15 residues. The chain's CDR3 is CASSLVGRGTETQYF. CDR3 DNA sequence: TGTGCCAGCAGTTTAGTGGGCAGGGGAACGGAGACCCAGTACTTC.

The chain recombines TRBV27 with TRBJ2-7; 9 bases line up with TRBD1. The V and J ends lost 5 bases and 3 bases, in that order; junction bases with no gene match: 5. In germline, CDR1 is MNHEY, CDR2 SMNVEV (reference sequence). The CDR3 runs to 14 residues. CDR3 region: CASSARDRDYEQYF. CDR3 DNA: TGTGCCAGCAGTGCCCGGGACAGGGACTACGAGCAGTACTTC.

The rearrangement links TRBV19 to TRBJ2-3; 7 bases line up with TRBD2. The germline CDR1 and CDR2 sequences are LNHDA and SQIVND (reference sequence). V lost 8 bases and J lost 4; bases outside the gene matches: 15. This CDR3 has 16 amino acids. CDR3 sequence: CASSNRAAGVSDTQYF. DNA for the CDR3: TGTGCCAGTTCCAATAGAGCGGCGGGAGTCTCAGATACGCAGTATTTT.

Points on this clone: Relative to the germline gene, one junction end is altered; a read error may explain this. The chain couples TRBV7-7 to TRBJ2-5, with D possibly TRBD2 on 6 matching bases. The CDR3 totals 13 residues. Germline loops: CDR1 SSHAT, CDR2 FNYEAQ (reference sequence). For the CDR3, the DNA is TGTGCTAGCAGCTTAGCGGCCCGAGGGAGCCAGTACTTC. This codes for CASSLAARGSQYF.

The CDR3, as DNA: TGTGCCAGCAGTTCCTTCGCCGGTTCGGGGAATTCACCCCTCCACTTT. Protein product: CASSSFAGSGNSPLHF. The rearrangement joins TRBV6-5 to TRBJ1-6; D unresolved. CDR3 length: 16 residues. Trimming shortened V by 4 bases and J by 7 bases, and 17 bases separated the two germline ends. Per germline, CDR1 MNHEY and CDR2 SVGAGI.

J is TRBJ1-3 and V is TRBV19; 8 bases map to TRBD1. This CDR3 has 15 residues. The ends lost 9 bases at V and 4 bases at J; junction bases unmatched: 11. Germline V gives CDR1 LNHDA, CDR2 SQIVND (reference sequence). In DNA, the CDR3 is TGTGCCAGCACCGTGACCGGGACAGGAGGAAACACCATATATTTT. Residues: CASTVTGTGGNTIYF.

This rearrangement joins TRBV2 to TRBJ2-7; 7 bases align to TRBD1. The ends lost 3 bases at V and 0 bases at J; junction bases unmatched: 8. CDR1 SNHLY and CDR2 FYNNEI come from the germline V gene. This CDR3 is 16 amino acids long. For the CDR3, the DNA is TGTGCCAGCAGTGACCTTCCCCGGGACAGCTCCTACGAGCAGTACTTC. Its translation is CASSDLPRDSSYEQYF.

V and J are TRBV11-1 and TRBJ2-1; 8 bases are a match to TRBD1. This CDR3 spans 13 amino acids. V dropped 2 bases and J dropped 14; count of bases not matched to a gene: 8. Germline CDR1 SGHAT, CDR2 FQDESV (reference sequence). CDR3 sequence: CASSLQGQGAKFF. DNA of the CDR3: TGTGCCAGCAGCTTACAAGGACAGGGAGCTAAGTTCTTC. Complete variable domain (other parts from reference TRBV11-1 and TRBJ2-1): EAEVAQSPRYKITEKSQAVAFWCDPISGHATLYWYRQILGQGPELLVQFQDESVVDDSQLPKDRFSAERLKGVDSTLKIQPAELGDSAMYLCASSLQGQGAKFFGPGTRLTVL.

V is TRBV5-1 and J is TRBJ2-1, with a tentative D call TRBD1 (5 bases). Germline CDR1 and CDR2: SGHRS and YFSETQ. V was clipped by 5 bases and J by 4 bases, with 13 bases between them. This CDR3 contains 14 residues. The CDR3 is CASSYTDRYNEQFF. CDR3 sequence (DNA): TGCGCCAGCAGTTACACCGACAGATACAATGAGCAGTTCTTC.

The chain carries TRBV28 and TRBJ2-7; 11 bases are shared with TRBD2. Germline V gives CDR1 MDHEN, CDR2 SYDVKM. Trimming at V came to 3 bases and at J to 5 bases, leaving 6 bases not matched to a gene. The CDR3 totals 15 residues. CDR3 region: CASSLLAGGPNEQYF. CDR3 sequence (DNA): TGTGCCAGCAGTTTGTTAGCGGGAGGGCCGAACGAGCAGTACTTC.

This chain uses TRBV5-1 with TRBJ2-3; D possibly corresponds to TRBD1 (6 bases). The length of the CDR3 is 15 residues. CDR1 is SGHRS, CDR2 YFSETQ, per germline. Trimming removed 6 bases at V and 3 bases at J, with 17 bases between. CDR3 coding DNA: TGCGCCAGCAAACCTGTCGGTAGGGGGACAGATACGCAGTATTTT. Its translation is CASKPVGRGTDTQYF.